The 19 T cell receptor beta chains presented below share a single source sample, sequenced in a study of blood T cells in healthy people across ages. For the second PCR, which ran for roughly 6 to 12 cycles, a sample-barcoded 5' primer and a J-beta primer mix were used. MiXCR was run by TCRdb on the 5' RACE reads, yielding one entry per CDR3 protein. The sample has about 780,000 distinct CDR3 sequences, roughly 46% seen once. Specimen: blood. The receptors shown here come from a man older than 75 in good health.

This clonotype was seen repeatedly, ten times or more. The chain employs TRBV6-2 or TRBV6-3 and TRBJ2-7; D unresolved. Germline-derived CDR1 and CDR2 are MNHEY and SVGEGT. V dropped 6 bases and J dropped 2 bases, with 8 bases sitting between them. This CDR3 comprises 12 residues. Here the CDR3 reads CASSHVPYEQYF. DNA of the CDR3: TGTGCCAGCAGCCACGTTCCCTACGAGCAGTACTTC.

The chain carries TRBV29-1 and TRBJ2-4; TRBD1 agrees at 7 bases. This CDR3 region has 13 residues. Per germline, CDR1 SQVTM and CDR2 ANQGSEA. Trimming at V came to 7 bases and at J to 2 bases, leaving 5 bases not matched to a gene. The DNA for the CDR3 is TGCAGCGCCGCGACAGGGTCCAAAAACATTCAGTACTTC. This translates into CSAATGSKNIQYF.

There are a few counts of this clonotype. The chain has TRBV13 and TRBJ1-4; D is possibly TRBD1 (6 bases). Germline V gene data show CDR1 as PRHDT and CDR2 as FYEKMQ (reference sequence). The ends were cut back, 5 bases at V and 0 bases at J, with 16 bases in the middle. The CDR3 is made up of 17 amino acids. CDR3 loop: CASSRGGRGATNEKLFF. For the CDR3, the DNA is TGTGCCAGCAGCCGCGGGGGCAGGGGCGCAACTAATGAAAAACTGTTTTTT.

This clonotype was detected many times. The genes are TRBV29-1 and TRBJ2-1, with 10 nucleotides matching TRBD2. Trimming cost V 3 bases and J 1 base; bases outside gene matches: 3. The germline V gene has CDR1 SQVTM and CDR2 ANQGSEA. The CDR3 totals 15 residues. The DNA of the CDR3 is TGCAGCGTTGAGGCTAGCGGGAGATCCTACAATGAGCAGTTCTTC. This codes for CSVEASGRSYNEQFF.

The chain couples TRBV29-1 to TRBJ1-1; perhaps TRBD1 as D (5 bases). The CDR3 sequence is 12 residues long. V gave up 6 bases and J gave up 11 bases, with 19 bases separating them. Germline values: CDR1 SQVTM, CDR2 ANQGSEA. CDR3 sequence reads: CSVPGTRREAFF. The CDR3 DNA follows: TGCAGCGTCCCTGGGACTCGGCGAGAGGCTTTCTTT.

Many counts were recorded for this clonotype. The rearrangement joins TRBV6-5 to TRBJ2-5, with D possibly TRBD2 on 6 matching bases. The CDR3 extends over 13 amino acids. Trimming pared 6 bases from V and 4 bases from J, leaving 12 bases between. From germline, CDR1 is MNHEY and CDR2 SVGAGI. The CDR3 nucleotides read TGTGCCAGCAGCTGGGGGACTGTAGAGACCCAGTACTTC. Encoded protein: CASSWGTVETQYF.

This clonotype was picked up many times. This rearrangement joins TRBV7-8 to TRBJ2-7; TRBD1 matches 7 bases. Germline lookup yields CDR1 SGHVS and CDR2 FQNEAQ. Trimming at V came to 5 bases and at J to 5 bases, leaving 12 bases not matched to a gene. The CDR3 spans 15 residues. This CDR3 is CASSLQTGNFHEQYF. The CDR3 DNA sequence: TGTGCCAGCAGCCTACAGACAGGGAACTTCCACGAGCAGTACTTC.

This sequence joins TRBV11-2 and TRBJ2-3; 9 bases agree with TRBD2. CDR1 and CDR2 from the germline V gene are SGHAT and FQNNGV. V was clipped by 7 bases and J by 3 bases; unmatched bases: 8. This CDR3 comprises 15 residues. CDR3 coding DNA: TGTGCCAGCACCCTTCGCCTAGCGGGGACAGATACGCAGTATTTT. Translating gives CASTLRLAGTDTQYF. The whole variable domain, remainder taken from reference TRBV11-2 and TRBJ2-3, is EAGVAQSPRYKIIEKRQSVAFWCNPISGHATLYWYQQILGQGPKLLIQFQNNGVVDDSQLPKDRFSAERLKGVDSTLKIQPAKLEDSAVYLCASTLRLAGTDTQYFGPGTRLTVL.

This clonotype was observed a few times. The chain recombines TRBV28 with TRBJ2-6, with D possibly called TRBD1 or TRBD2 (5 bases each). Trimming pared 5 bases from V and 0 bases from J, leaving 11 bases between. The length of the CDR3 is 16 residues. Per germline, CDR1 MDHEN and CDR2 SYDVKM. The chain's CDR3 is CASSRGDLSGANVLTF. The CDR3, as DNA: TGTGCCAGCAGTAGAGGGGACCTCTCTGGGGCCAACGTCCTGACTTTC.

This clonotype was picked up a small number of times. V and J are TRBV2 and TRBJ2-3; 9 nucleotides line up with TRBD2. This CDR3 contains 16 residues. Per germline, CDR1 SNHLY and CDR2 FYNNEI. Trimming took 2 bases from V and 4 from J; bases not matched to a gene: 7. The CDR3 loop reads CASSERGLAVPDTQYF. In DNA form, the CDR3 reads TGTGCCAGCAGTGAACGGGGACTAGCAGTCCCAGATACGCAGTATTTT.

In its sample, this clonotype was seen a few times. The V call is TRBV7-2, the J call TRBJ2-7; D might be TRBD2 (6 bases). V dropped 0 bases and J dropped 0 bases, with 9 bases sitting between them. This CDR3 is built from 15 residues. Germline V CDR1 and CDR2: SGHTA, FQGNSA. CDR3 bases: TGTGCCAGCAGCTTAGCGGAGGGAATCTCCTACGAGCAGTACTTC. Protein product: CASSLAEGISYEQYF.

This chain joins TRBV27 and TRBJ1-2; the match to TRBD1 covers 9 bases. Germline assignment: CDR1 MNHEY and CDR2 SMNVEV (reference sequence). CDR3 length: 13 amino acids. V shed 2 bases and J 8 bases; nucleotides not matched to a gene: 3. The CDR3, as DNA: TGTGCCAGCAGTTTAAGGGGACAGGGAGGCTACACCTTC. Its translation: CASSLRGQGGYTF.

In its sample, this clonotype was seen once. The J gene is TRBJ2-1, the V gene TRBV5-1; 9 positions agree with TRBD2. This CDR3 contains 15 residues. J was trimmed by 6 bases and V by 7 bases; bases with no gene match: 11. Per germline, CDR1 SGHRS and CDR2 YFSETQ. In nucleotides, the CDR3 is TGCGCCAGCTCACGGGAGGTAGCGGGAGCCAATGAGCAGTTCTTC. This translates into CASSREVAGANEQFF.

The V and J genes are TRBV20-1 and TRBJ2-4; 10 bases are shared with TRBD1. This CDR3 has 14 amino acids. V lost 7 bases, J lost 2 bases, and 5 bases stayed unmatched. Germline values: CDR1 DFQATT, CDR2 SNEGSKA (reference sequence). Here the CDR3 reads CSVPDRGSKNIQYF. CDR3 nucleotide sequence: TGCAGTGTCCCGGACAGGGGGTCCAAAAACATTCAGTACTTC.

This clonotype was detected once. A read error may account for a junction end that differs from germline. V gene TRBV20-1 combines with J gene TRBJ2-7; tentatively, D is TRBD1 or TRBD2 (5 bases each). From germline, CDR1 is DFQATT and CDR2 SNEGSKA (reference sequence). The length of the CDR3 is 15 residues. CDR3 amino acids: CSANARDRSSYGQYF. The CDR3 DNA sequence: TGCAGTGCTAACGCCCGGGACCGGAGCTCCTACGGGCAGTACTTC.

A remark on this clonotype: This may come from a read error, since a much larger clone is one base off. The gene calls are TRBV30 and TRBJ2-6, with a weak D call TRBD2 (6 bases). The V gene's germline CDR1 is GTSNPN and CDR2 SVGIG (reference sequence). The CDR3 is 16 amino acids. The CDR3, as DNA: TGTGCCTGGAGTGCAAGGAGGGCCTCCGGGGCCGACGTCCTGACTTTC. This encodes CAWSARRASGADVLTF.

At least ten counts were recorded for this clonotype. V and J are TRBV6-1 and TRBJ2-7, with 11 bases fitting TRBD1. V shed 2 bases, J shed 3 bases, and the junction held 6 bases outside the gene matches. The CDR3 is 16 residues long. Germline assignment: CDR1 MNHNS and CDR2 SASEGT. The chain's CDR3 is CASSEPGQGARYEQYF. CDR3 DNA: TGTGCCAGCAGTGAACCCGGACAGGGGGCTCGCTACGAGCAGTACTTC.

Only a few counts were recorded for this clonotype. The rearrangement links TRBV12-3 or TRBV12-4 to TRBJ1-5; D uncertain. Deletions cut 4 bases from V and 5 bases from J, with 12 bases between. The length of the CDR3 is 14 residues. The CDR3 DNA sequence: TGTGCCAGCAGTTACCGTCTTGAGCATCAGCCCCAGCATTTT. It codes for CASSYRLEHQPQHF.

The rearrangement links TRBV6-5 to TRBJ2-4; D is uncertain. The end of the DNA is better explained by TRBJ2-7, so the J call may be wrong. Germline V gives CDR1 MNHEY, CDR2 SVGAGI. The CDR3 loop spans 14 amino acids. For the CDR3, the DNA is TGTGCCAGCGGATCAATGAGCACGGCCTACGAGCAGTACTTC. Amino acids: CASGSMSTAYEQYF.